This T cell receptor beta chain was obtained from a study of blood T cell repertoires in COVID-19. For the study at large: T cells, B-cell-depleted T cells, or PBMCs supplied cDNA or gDNA.

In the source study's methods: Reference gene primer amplification gave estimated nucleated cell counts. Assay: immunoSEQ multiplex PCR; the TCRdb copy retains only in-frame clones and omits some. V, J and clone size are those of that table, while D and trimming were read from the DNA. The table shows 350,000 or so clones, with 89% occurring only once. The CDR3 spans 13 residues. Germline CDR1 and CDR2: SGHRS and YFSETQ. Trimming shortened V by 5 bases and J by 2 bases, and 10 bases separated the two germline ends. Sequencing was carried out using peripheral blood. The V gene is TRBV5-1, the J gene TRBJ1-1; D not resolved. This TCR came from a woman between 55 and 75 years old with COVID-19, enrolled during active disease. DNA for the CDR3: TGCGCCAGCAGACGGGATTTTAACACTGAAGCTTTCTTT. It specifies CASRRDFNTEAFF.